The T cell receptor (beta chain) described here comes from a study of identical twins. Whole-study results and caveats: Abundant beta clonotypes from cord blood bore fewer insertions; memory repertoires lacked this pattern. Researchers caution that invariant MAIT and iNKT cells could partly confound zero-insertion analyses. Researchers reported weaker excess twin sharing in beta out-of-frame sequences.

A single record per CDR3 protein comes from TCRdb applying MiXCR to the 5' RACE reads. Of 460,000 or so distinct CDR3 sequences in the sample, 14% were seen once. In the case of this clonotype: The antigen remains unidentified.

The CDR3 has 15 residues. The trim removed 5 bases at V and 5 bases at J, leaving 14 bases unmatched. CDR1 DFQATT and CDR2 SNEGSKA come from the germline V gene (reference sequence). This same sample was also part of a study on yellow fever vaccine responses in identical twins.

The clonotype was recovered from a woman younger than 30 in good health. Specimen: CD4+ T cells sorted from blood. The V and J genes are TRBV20-1 and TRBJ2-7; 8 bases match TRBD1. CDR3 sequence: CSARTQDRGPNEQYF. The CDR3 nucleotides read TGCAGTGCTCGGACTCAAGACAGGGGCCCAAACGAGCAGTACTTC.